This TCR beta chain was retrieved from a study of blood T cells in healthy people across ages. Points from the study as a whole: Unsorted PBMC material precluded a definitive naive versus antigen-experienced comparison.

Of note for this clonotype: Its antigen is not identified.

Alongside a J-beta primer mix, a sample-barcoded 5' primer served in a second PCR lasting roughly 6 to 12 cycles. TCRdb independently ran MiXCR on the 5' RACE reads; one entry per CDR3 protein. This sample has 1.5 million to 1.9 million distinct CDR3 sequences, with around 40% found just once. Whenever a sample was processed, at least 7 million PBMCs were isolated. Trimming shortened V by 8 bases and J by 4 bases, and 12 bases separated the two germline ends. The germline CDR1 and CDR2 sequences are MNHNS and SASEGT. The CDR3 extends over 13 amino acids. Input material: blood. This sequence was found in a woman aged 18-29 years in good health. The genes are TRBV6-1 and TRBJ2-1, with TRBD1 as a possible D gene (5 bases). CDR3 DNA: TGTGCCAGCCTAGGGGCAGTATACAATGAGCAGTTCTTC. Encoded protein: CASLGAVYNEQFF.